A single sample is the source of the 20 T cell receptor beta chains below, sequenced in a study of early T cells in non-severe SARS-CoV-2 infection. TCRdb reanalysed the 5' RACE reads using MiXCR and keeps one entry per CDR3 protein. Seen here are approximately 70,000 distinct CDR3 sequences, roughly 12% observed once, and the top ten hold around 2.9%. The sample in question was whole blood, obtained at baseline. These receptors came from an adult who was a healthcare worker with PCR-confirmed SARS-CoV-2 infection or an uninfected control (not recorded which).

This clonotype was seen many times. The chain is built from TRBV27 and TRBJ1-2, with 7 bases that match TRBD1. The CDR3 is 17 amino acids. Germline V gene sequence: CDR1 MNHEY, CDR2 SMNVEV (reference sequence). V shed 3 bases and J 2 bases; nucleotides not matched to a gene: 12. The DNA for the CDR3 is TGTGCCAGCAGTTTGTTTTTTGTCTTGGGACAGAACTATGGCTACACCTTC. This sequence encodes CASSLFFVLGQNYGYTF.

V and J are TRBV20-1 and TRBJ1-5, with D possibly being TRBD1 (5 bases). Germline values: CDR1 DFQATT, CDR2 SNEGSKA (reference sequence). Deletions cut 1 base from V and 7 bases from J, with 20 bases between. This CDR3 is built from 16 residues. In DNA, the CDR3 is TGCAGTGCTAGAGTTGCCGGACAACTACGCGTACAGCCCCAGCATTTT. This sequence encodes CSARVAGQLRVQPQHF.

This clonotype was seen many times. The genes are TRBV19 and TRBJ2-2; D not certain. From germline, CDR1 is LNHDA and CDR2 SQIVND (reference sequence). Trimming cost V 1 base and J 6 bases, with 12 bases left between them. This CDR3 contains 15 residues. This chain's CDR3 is CASSIVDNLSGELFF. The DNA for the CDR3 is TGTGCCAGTAGTATAGTTGACAACCTCTCCGGGGAGCTGTTTTTT.

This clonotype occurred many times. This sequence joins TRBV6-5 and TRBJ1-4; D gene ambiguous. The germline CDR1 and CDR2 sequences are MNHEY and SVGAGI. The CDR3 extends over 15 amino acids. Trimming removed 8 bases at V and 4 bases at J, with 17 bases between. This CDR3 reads CASSRDPARNEKLFF. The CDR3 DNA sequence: TGTGCCAGCTCGCGCGACCCGGCACGTAATGAAAAACTGTTTTTT.

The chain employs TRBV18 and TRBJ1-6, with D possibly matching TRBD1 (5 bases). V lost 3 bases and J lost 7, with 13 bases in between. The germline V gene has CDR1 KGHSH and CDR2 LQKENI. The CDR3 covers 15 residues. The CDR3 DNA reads TGTGCCAGCTCACCCACCGCTGACAGAAATTCACCCCTCCACTTT. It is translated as CASSPTADRNSPLHF.

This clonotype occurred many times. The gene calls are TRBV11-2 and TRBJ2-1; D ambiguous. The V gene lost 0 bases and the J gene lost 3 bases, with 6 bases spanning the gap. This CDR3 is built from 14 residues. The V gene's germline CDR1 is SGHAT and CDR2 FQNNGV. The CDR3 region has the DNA TGTGCCAGCAGCTTAGAGCCCAGCTACAATGAGCAGTTCTTC. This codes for CASSLEPSYNEQFF.

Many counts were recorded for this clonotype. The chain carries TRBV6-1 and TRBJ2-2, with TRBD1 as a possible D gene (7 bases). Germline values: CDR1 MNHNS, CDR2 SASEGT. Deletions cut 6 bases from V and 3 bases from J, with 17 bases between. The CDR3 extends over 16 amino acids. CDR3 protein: CASRDPFRGDTGELFF. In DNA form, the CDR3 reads TGTGCCAGCAGGGATCCTTTCAGGGGGGACACCGGGGAGCTGTTTTTT.

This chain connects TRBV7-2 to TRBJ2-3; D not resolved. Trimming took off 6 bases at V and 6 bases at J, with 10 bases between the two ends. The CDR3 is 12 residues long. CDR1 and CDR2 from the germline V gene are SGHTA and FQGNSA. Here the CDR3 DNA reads TGTGCCAGCAGAATGGGTTCCGATACGCAGTATTTT. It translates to CASRMGSDTQYF.

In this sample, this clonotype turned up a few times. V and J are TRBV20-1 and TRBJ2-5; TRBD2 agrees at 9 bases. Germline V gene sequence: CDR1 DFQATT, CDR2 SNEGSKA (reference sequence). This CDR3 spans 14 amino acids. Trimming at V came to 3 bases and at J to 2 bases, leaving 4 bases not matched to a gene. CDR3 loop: CSASRTSGQETQYF. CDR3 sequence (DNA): TGCAGTGCTAGTCGCACTAGCGGGCAAGAGACCCAGTACTTC.

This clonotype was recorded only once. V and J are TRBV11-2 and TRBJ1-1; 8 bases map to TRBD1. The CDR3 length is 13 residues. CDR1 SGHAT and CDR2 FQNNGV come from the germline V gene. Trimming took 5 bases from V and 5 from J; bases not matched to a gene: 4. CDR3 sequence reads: CASSQGAWTEAFF. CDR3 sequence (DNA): TGTGCCAGCAGCCAGGGGGCATGGACTGAAGCTTTCTTT.

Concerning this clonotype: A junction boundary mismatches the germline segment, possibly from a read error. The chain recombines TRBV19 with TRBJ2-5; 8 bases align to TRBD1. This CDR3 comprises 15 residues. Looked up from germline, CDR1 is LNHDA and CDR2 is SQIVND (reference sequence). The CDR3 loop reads CASSPQTGVGETQYF. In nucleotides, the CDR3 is TGTGCTAGTAGTCCCCAGACAGGGGTCGGAGAGACCCAGTACTTC.

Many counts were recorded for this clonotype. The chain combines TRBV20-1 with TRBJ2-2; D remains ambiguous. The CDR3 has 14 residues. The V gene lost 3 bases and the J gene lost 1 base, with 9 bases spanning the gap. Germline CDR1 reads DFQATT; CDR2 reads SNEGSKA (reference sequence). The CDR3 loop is CSASPPRNTGELFF. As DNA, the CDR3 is TGCAGTGCTAGTCCGCCGCGGAACACCGGGGAGCTGTTTTTT.

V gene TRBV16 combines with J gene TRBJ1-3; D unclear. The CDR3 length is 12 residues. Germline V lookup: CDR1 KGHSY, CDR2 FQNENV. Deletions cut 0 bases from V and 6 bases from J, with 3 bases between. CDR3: CASSQSVNTIYF. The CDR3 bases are TGTGCCAGCAGCCAATCCGTAAACACCATATATTTT. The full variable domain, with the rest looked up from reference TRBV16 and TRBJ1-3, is GEEVAQTPKHLVRGEGQKAKLYCAPIKGHSYVFWYQQVLKNEFKFLISFQNENVFDETGMPKERFSAKCLPNSPCSLEIQATKLEDSAVYFCASSQSVNTIYFGEGSWLTVV.

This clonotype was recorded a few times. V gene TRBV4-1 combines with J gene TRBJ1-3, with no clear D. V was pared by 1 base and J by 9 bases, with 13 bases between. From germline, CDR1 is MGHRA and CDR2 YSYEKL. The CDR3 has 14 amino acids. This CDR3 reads CASSQGNLGRTIYF. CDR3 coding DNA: TGCGCCAGCAGCCAAGGCAACCTCGGGCGCACCATATATTTT.

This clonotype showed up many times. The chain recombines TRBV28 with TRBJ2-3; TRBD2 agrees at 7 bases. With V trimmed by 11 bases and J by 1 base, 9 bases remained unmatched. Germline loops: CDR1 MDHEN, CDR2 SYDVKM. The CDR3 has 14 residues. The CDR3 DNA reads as TGTGCCTCCCAGGAGCGGGGCCGCACAGATACGCAGTATTTT. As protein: CASQERGRTDTQYF.

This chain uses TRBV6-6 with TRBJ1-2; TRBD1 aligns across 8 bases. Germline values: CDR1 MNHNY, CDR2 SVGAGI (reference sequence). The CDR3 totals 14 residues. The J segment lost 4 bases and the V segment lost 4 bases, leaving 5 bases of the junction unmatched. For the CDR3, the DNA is TGTGCCAGCAGTTTCGACAGGGGCACCTATGGCTACACCTTC. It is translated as CASSFDRGTYGYTF.

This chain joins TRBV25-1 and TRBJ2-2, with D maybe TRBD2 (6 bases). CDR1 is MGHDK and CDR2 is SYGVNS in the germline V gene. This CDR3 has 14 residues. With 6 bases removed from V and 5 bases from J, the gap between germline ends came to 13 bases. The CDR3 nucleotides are TGTGCCAGCAGGGGACTGGAGATGACCGGGGAGCTGTTTTTT. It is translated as CASRGLEMTGELFF. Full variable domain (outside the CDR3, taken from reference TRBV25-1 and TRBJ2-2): EADIYQTPRYLVIGTGKKITLECSQTMGHDKMYWYQQDPGMELHLIHYSYGVNSTEKGDLSSESTVSRIRTEHFPLTLESARPSHTSQYLCASRGLEMTGELFFGEGSRLTVL.

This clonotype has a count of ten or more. The CDR3: CASSQDRGGNEQFF. CDR3 nucleotides: TGTGCCAGCTCACAGGACAGGGGTGGCAATGAGCAGTTCTTC. V gene TRBV18 combines with J gene TRBJ2-1; 9 bases align to TRBD1. V shed 4 bases, J shed 6 bases, and the junction held 4 bases outside the gene matches. Germline V gene sequence: CDR1 KGHSH, CDR2 LQKENI. The CDR3 totals 14 residues.

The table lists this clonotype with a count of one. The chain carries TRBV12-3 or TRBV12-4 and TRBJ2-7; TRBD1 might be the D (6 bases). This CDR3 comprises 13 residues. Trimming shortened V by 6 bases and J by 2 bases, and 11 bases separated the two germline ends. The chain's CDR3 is CASRKGGTYEQYF. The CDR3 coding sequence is TGTGCCAGCAGAAAAGGGGGAACCTACGAGCAGTACTTC.

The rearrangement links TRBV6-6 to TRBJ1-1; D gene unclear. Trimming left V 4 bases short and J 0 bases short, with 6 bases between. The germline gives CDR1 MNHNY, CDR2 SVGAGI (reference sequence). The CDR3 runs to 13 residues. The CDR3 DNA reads TGTGCCAGCAGTTTCGTAATGAACACTGAAGCTTTCTTT. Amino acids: CASSFVMNTEAFF.